Listed here are 21 T cell receptor beta chains from one sample, sequenced in a study of blood T cell repertoires in COVID-19. The repertoire was sequenced with immunoSEQ multiplex PCR; TCRdb's copy has only in-frame clones and lacks some. The repertoire includes tens of thousands of clones, over 75% of them detected once, and 3.5% to 4% sits in the top ten. Sample: peripheral blood. The receptors were sampled from a man in his 70s with acute or convalescent COVID-19.

The rearrangement uses TRBV24-1 and TRBJ2-2; 7 bases are shared with TRBD1. CDR1 is KGHDR and CDR2 is SFDVKD in the germline V gene. This CDR3 has 14 amino acids. V lost 5 bases and J lost 4; bases outside the gene matches: 3. Written as DNA, the CDR3 is TGTGCCACCAGTGGCCACAGGGGCACCGGGGAGCTGTTTTTT. It is translated as CATSGHRGTGELFF.

The chain is built from TRBV28 and TRBJ1-2; maybe TRBD1 (5 bases). The CDR3 consists of 14 residues. Germline V CDR1 and CDR2: MDHEN, SYDVKM. The V end was cut by 6 bases, the J end by 0 bases, with 11 bases between. CDR3 sequence reads: CASSPGGANYGYTF. The CDR3 nucleotides are TGTGCCAGCAGCCCGGGGGGAGCTAACTATGGCTACACCTTC.

This chain joins TRBV2 and TRBJ1-4, with 8 bases fitting TRBD1. Germline V gene lookup returns CDR1 SNHLY and CDR2 FYNNEI. Trimming took 4 bases from V and 5 from J; bases not matched to a gene: 3. This CDR3 is 14 amino acids long. This CDR3 is CASSAGGRNEKLFF. The CDR3 coding sequence is TGTGCCAGCAGTGCAGGGGGCAGGAATGAAAAACTGTTTTTT.

The chain has TRBV19 and TRBJ1-2; TRBD1 is a possible D gene (5 bases). CDR3 size: 15 residues. Trimming removed 6 bases at V and 2 bases at J, with 16 bases between. Germline CDR1 is LNHDA and CDR2 is SQIVND (reference sequence). The CDR3 DNA follows: TGTGCCAGTAGAGGATTCACGGACAACAACTATGGCTACACCTTC. It is translated as CASRGFTDNNYGYTF.

The chain couples TRBV6-1 to TRBJ2-7; the D gene is possibly TRBD1 (5 bases). In germline, CDR1 is MNHNS, CDR2 SASEGT. The CDR3 covers 14 residues. Deletions cut 2 bases from V and 2 bases from J, with 10 bases between. The CDR3 DNA reads TGTGCCAGCAGTGAAAGCAGGGTAGCCTACGAGCAGTACTTC. Its translation is CASSESRVAYEQYF.

This clone was seen a few times. This chain joins TRBV7-5 and TRBJ2-1; the table's D call of TRBD1 was not tested on the DNA. TRBV7-5 is listed as a pseudogene. The CDR3 extends over 17 amino acids. The CDR3 spells CARSLGTWTGSYNEQFF. In DNA, the CDR3 is TGTGCCAGAAGCTTAGGAACCTGGACAGGGAGCTACAATGAGCAGTTCTTC.

This clone was seen a single time. V usage is TRBV7-2 and J usage is TRBJ2-3, with D possibly matching TRBD2 (6 bases). The CDR3 is made up of 11 amino acids. V dropped 6 bases and J dropped 8 bases, with 9 bases sitting between them. Germline values: CDR1 SGHTA, CDR2 FQGNSA. CDR3 in amino acids: CASRGGRTQYF. For the CDR3, the DNA is TGTGCCAGCAGGGGGGGACGTACGCAGTATTTT. Full variable domain (missing parts from reference TRBV7-2 and TRBJ2-3): GAGVSQSPSNKVTEKGKDVELRCDPISGHTALYWYRQSLGQGLEFLIYFQGNSAPDKSGLPSDRFSAERTGGSVSTLTIQRTQQEDSAVYLCASRGGRTQYFGPGTRLTVL.

The chain employs TRBV6-5 and TRBJ1-1, with D hard to call. The CDR3 is 11 residues long. Germline CDR1 reads MNHEY; CDR2 reads SVGAGI. V was pared by 10 bases and J by 9 bases, with 15 bases between. The CDR3 sequence: CATIEGVKAFF. The CDR3 DNA reads as TGTGCCACCATAGAGGGTGTGAAAGCTTTCTTT.

The chain has TRBV5-6 and TRBJ2-3; tentative D call: TRBD1 (6 bases). V was cut by 4 bases and J by 6 bases, with 15 bases left in between. This CDR3 has 14 residues. Germline V gene data show CDR1 as SGHDT and CDR2 as YYEEEE. The CDR3 region has the DNA TGTGCCAGCAGCCTGGGACAACTTACGGATACGCAGTATTTT. Encoded protein: CASSLGQLTDTQYF.

This rearrangement joins TRBV7-2 to TRBJ1-2, with D possibly being TRBD1 (5 bases). CDR3 length: 16 amino acids. Trimming shortened V by 1 base and J by 4 bases, and 16 bases separated the two germline ends. Looked up from germline, CDR1 is SGHTA and CDR2 is FQGNSA. The CDR3 nucleotides are TGTGCCAGCAGCTTAGAGGGGCTGGCGTGGATCTATGGCTACACCTTC. Protein: CASSLEGLAWIYGYTF.

The chain is built from TRBV12-3 or TRBV12-4 and TRBJ1-2; 7 bases fit TRBD1. V gave up 6 bases and J gave up 5 bases; unmatched junction bases: 3. The CDR3 runs to 12 residues. CDR3 region: CASSTQGYGYTF. The CDR3 DNA is TGTGCCAGCAGCACACAGGGGTATGGCTACACCTTC.

The genes are TRBV2 and TRBJ2-1, with D possibly TRBD2 on 6 matching bases. This CDR3 contains 14 residues. Trimming removed 6 bases at V and 9 bases at J, with 18 bases between. The V gene's germline CDR1 is SNHLY and CDR2 FYNNEI. The CDR3 DNA is TGTGCCAGCAGAACCGGGACTCATTCATCTGAGCAGTTCTTC. Translated: CASRTGTHSSEQFF.

The chain links TRBV6-5 to TRBJ2-7, with TRBD2 matching over 8 bases. CDR3 length: 14 residues. Germline trimming cut 4 bases from V and 1 base from J; bases unmatched to any gene: 3. CDR1 and CDR2 from the germline V gene are MNHEY and SVGAGI. The DNA of the CDR3 is TGTGCCAGCAGTTTAGCGGGGCCGTCCTACGAGCAGTACTTC. Translated: CASSLAGPSYEQYF.

The chain carries TRBV19 and TRBJ2-5; TRBD2 matches at 7 bases. V was pared by 4 bases and J by 2 bases, with 10 bases of the junction left unmatched. The CDR3 runs 16 residues. Germline V gene data show CDR1 as LNHDA and CDR2 as SQIVND (reference sequence). CDR3 in amino acids: CASSRGGIMTQETQYF. The CDR3 bases are TGTGCCAGTAGTAGGGGAGGGATCATGACTCAAGAGACCCAGTACTTC.

The rearrangement joins TRBV4-2 to TRBJ1-6; 8 nucleotides align to TRBD1. Germline loops: CDR1 LGHNA, CDR2 YNFKEQ. CDR3 size: 16 residues. J lost 7 bases, V lost 2 bases, and 7 bases had no gene match. In nucleotides, the CDR3 is TGTGCCAGCAGCCAAACAGCCGGGACAGGCAATTCACCCCTCCACTTT. Translating it yields CASSQTAGTGNSPLHF.

The chain uses TRBV5-8 and TRBJ2-5, with D possibly matching TRBD2 (5 bases). The CDR3 consists of 18 residues. The V and J ends lost 4 bases and 5 bases respectively, with 27 bases between them. Germline V lookup: CDR1 SGHTS, CDR2 YDEGEE. In nucleotides, the CDR3 is TGTGCCAGCAGCCGACCCGAAAGGGTTATAGCTTGGAGGGAGACCCAGTACTTC. Translation: CASSRPERVIAWRETQYF.

V is TRBV11-2 and J is TRBJ1-2; the match to TRBD1 covers 7 bases. CDR3 length: 18 amino acids. V was pared by 4 bases and J by 0 bases, with 14 bases of the junction left unmatched. Germline V CDR1 and CDR2: SGHAT, FQNNGV. The CDR3 here is CASSSIRDRRLTNYGYTF. CDR3 DNA: TGTGCCAGCAGCTCCATACGGGACAGACGACTGACTAACTATGGCTACACCTTC.

The DNA for the CDR3 is TGTGCCAGCAGACTGGACGGAGGTTTCTATGGCTACACCTTC. Encoded protein: CASRLDGGFYGYTF. This sequence joins TRBV2 and TRBJ1-2; no clear D gene. The CDR3 is 14 amino acids. Germline V lookup: CDR1 SNHLY, CDR2 FYNNEI. Trimming pared 6 bases from V and 4 bases from J, leaving 15 bases between.

The chain recombines TRBV29-1 with TRBJ1-6; 7 nucleotides agree with TRBD1. Unmatched junction bases numbered 15, after V lost 5 bases and J lost 8 bases. This CDR3 spans 16 amino acids. Germline assignment: CDR1 SQVTM and CDR2 ANQGSEA. CDR3 nucleotides: TGCAGCGTTCCCACGCGCCTACAGGGGTCGGATTCACCCCTCCACTTT. Translating it yields CSVPTRLQGSDSPLHF.

The V gene is TRBV2, the J gene TRBJ1-2; D may be TRBD1 (5 bases). The CDR3 totals 14 residues. Germline CDR1 reads SNHLY; CDR2 reads FYNNEI. Trimming left V 7 bases short and J 6 bases short, with 18 bases between. The CDR3 bases are TGTGCCAGCATAAATATGCAGGGCAGGCATGGCTACACCTTC. Translating it yields CASINMQGRHGYTF. The whole variable domain, remainder taken from reference TRBV2 and TRBJ1-2, is EPEVTQTPSHQVTQMGQEVILRCVPISNHLYFYWYRQILGQKVEFLVSFYNNEISEKSEIFDDQFSVERPDGSNFTLKIRSTKLEDSAMYFCASINMQGRHGYTFGSGTRLTVV.

This clone appeared a single time. The chain has TRBV27 and TRBJ1-4; 12 positions agree with TRBD1. The germline V gene has CDR1 MNHEY and CDR2 SMNVEV (reference sequence). V was pared by 6 bases and J by 0 bases, with 8 bases of the junction left unmatched. The CDR3 contains 18 residues. CDR3 sequence: CASSRDRGLYATNEKLFF. The CDR3 nucleotides are TGTGCCAGCAGCCGGGACAGGGGGCTATATGCAACTAATGAAAAACTGTTTTTT.